These 31 T cell receptor beta chains were sequenced from one sample in a study of graft-versus-host responses after intestinal transplantation. Libraries were prepared by immunoSEQ multiplex PCR; TCRdb keeps only in-frame clonotypes and omits some of them. Of 95,000 to 100,000 clones listed, more than 75% were seen once; the top ten hold over 1.3%. The sample in question was PBMCs, obtained 255 days after intestinal transplant. These TCRs come from a human patient who received an intestinal transplant, so some T cells may come from the graft donor.

This clone has just a few counts. This rearrangement joins TRBV29-1 to TRBJ1-1, with unresolved D. This CDR3 comprises 11 residues. In germline, CDR1 is SQVTM, CDR2 ANQGSEA. The CDR3 region is CAAGLNTEAFF. CDR3 bases: TGCGCAGCCGGCCTGAACACTGAAGCTTTCTTT. The variable domain in full, with the rest retrieved from reference TRBV29-1 and TRBJ1-1, is SAVISQKPSRDICQRGTSLTIQCQVDSQVTMMFWYRQQPGQSLTLIATANQGSEATYESGFVIDKFPISRPNLTFSTLTVSNMSPEDSSIYLCAAGLNTEAFFGQGTRLTVV.

The V gene is TRBV5-8, the J gene TRBJ2-3; D perhaps matches TRBD1 (6 bases). This CDR3 has 16 amino acids. Germline V CDR1 and CDR2: SGHTS, YDEGEE. Between the trimmed V and J ends, which lost 1 base and 0 bases, there was a span of 12 bases. The CDR3 DNA reads TGTGCCAGCAGCTTGTACGGGACACCAAGCACAGATACGCAGTATTTT. This codes for CASSLYGTPSTDTQYF. The variable domain in full, with the rest retrieved from reference TRBV5-8 and TRBJ2-3, is EAGVTQSPTHLIKTRGQQATLRCSPISGHTSVYWYQQALGLGLQFLLWYDEGEERNRGNFPPRFSGRQFPNYSSELNVNALELEDSALYLCASSLYGTPSTDTQYFGPGTRLTVL.

The V call is TRBV7-2, the J call TRBJ2-1; TRBD2 agrees at 7 bases. The trim removed 2 bases at V and 1 base at J, leaving 2 bases unmatched. CDR1 is SGHTA, CDR2 FQGNSA, per germline. The CDR3 consists of 15 residues. The CDR3 DNA reads as TGTGCCAGCAGCTTATTGGGGGGGTCCTACAATGAGCAGTTCTTC. It codes for CASSLLGGSYNEQFF.

This sequence joins TRBV27 and TRBJ1-4; D unclear. V lost 5 bases to trimming and J lost 7 bases, with 14 bases between them. Germline values: CDR1 MNHEY, CDR2 SMNVEV (reference sequence). The CDR3 is 14 residues long. CDR3 in DNA: TGTGCCAGCAGTCCTAGGTTGTTCGGTGAAAAACTGTTTTTT. It is translated as CASSPRLFGEKLFF.

The V and J genes are TRBV11-3 and TRBJ2-1; TRBD2 matches 10 bases. This CDR3 is built from 13 residues. The trim removed 4 bases at V and 12 bases at J, leaving 6 bases unmatched. The germline gives CDR1 SGHNT, CDR2 YENEEA. CDR3 nucleotide sequence: TGTGCCAGCAGCTCCTCTCTAGCGGGAGCGCAGTTCTTC. Its translation is CASSSSLAGAQFF.

The chain is built from TRBV5-8 and TRBJ2-2; 10 nucleotides match TRBD1. This CDR3 is built from 15 residues. The junction had 5 bases not matched to a gene; V was cut back by 5 bases and J by 4 bases. Germline lookup yields CDR1 SGHTS and CDR2 YDEGEE. The CDR3 sequence is CASRHRTGGTGELFF. The CDR3 DNA follows: TGTGCCAGCAGACATAGGACAGGGGGCACCGGGGAGCTGTTTTTT.

The chain is built from TRBV5-5 and TRBJ1-2; the D is unclear. The ends were cut back, 0 bases at V and 3 bases at J, with 3 bases in the middle. The CDR3 is made up of 12 amino acids. Germline V gives CDR1 SGHKS, CDR2 YYEKEE (reference sequence). Written as DNA, the CDR3 is TGTGCCAGCAGCTTGGGACACTATGGCTACACCTTC. Translating gives CASSLGHYGYTF.

This sequence joins TRBV18 and TRBJ2-5; D may be TRBD1 (6 bases). In germline, CDR1 is KGHSH, CDR2 LQKENI. This CDR3 region has 15 residues. Trimming shortened V by 6 bases and J by 7 bases, and 21 bases separated the two germline ends. The CDR3, as DNA: TGTGCCAGCTCGGAAAACAGGGTAACGTTAAGGACCCAGTACTTC. The encoded protein is CASSENRVTLRTQYF.

The chain uses TRBV9 and TRBJ1-3; no definite D call. Looked up from germline, CDR1 is SGDLS and CDR2 is YYNGEE. Trimming stripped 0 bases from V and 0 bases from J, with 10 bases between. The CDR3 consists of 16 residues. Here the CDR3 reads CASSVALRSSGNTIYF. The DNA for the CDR3 is TGTGCCAGCAGCGTAGCGCTCAGGAGCTCTGGAAACACCATATATTTT.

CDR3 nucleotide sequence: TGTGCCAGCAGTTTACTCTACTACGAGCAGTACTTC. Translating gives CASSLLYYEQYF. V gene TRBV28 combines with J gene TRBJ2-7; D gene unclear. Deletions cut 2 bases from V and 3 bases from J, with 5 bases between. CDR1 and CDR2 from the germline V gene are MDHEN and SYDVKM. This CDR3 has 12 amino acids.

This rearrangement joins TRBV6-1 to TRBJ1-1; 7 nucleotides line up with TRBD1. This CDR3 comprises 17 residues. V shed 3 bases and J 4 bases; nucleotides not matched to a gene: 14. Germline lookup yields CDR1 MNHNS and CDR2 SASEGT. CDR3 region: CASSDEGNRGRGTEAFF. The DNA of the CDR3 is TGTGCCAGCAGTGATGAGGGGAACAGGGGAAGGGGCACTGAAGCTTTCTTT.

The CDR3 DNA follows: TGCGCCAGCAGCTCAGGGTATGGCTACACCTTC. Amino acids: CASSSGYGYTF. This chain links TRBV5-1 with TRBJ1-2; D perhaps matches TRBD1 (5 bases). From germline, CDR1 is SGHRS and CDR2 YFSETQ. CDR3 length equals 11 residues. V shed 3 bases and J shed 5 bases, with 5 bases lying between them.

This chain links TRBV5-1 with TRBJ2-3; 7 bases match TRBD1. CDR3 size: 14 residues. V lost 4 bases, J lost 3 bases, and 5 bases stayed unmatched. Germline values: CDR1 SGHRS, CDR2 YFSETQ. The CDR3 DNA sequence: TGCGCCAGCAGCCTCGGACAGGAGACAGATACGCAGTATTTT. This encodes CASSLGQETDTQYF.

The V and J genes are TRBV12-2 and TRBJ2-7; the table's TRBD2 call for D was not verified on the DNA. TRBV12-2 is annotated as a pseudogene. The CDR3 length is 19 residues. CDR3 residues: CATTPLRLAGVQGIYEQYF. CDR3 nucleotide sequence: TGTGCAACCACGCCCCTGCGACTAGCGGGAGTTCAGGGTATCTACGAGCAGTACTTC.

The chain joins TRBV29-1 to TRBJ2-3, with D maybe TRBD1 (6 bases). The CDR3 extends over 10 amino acids. Germline CDR1 is SQVTM and CDR2 is ANQGSEA. The CDR3 is CKRTEDTQYF. In DNA form, the CDR3 reads TGCAAGAGGACAGAGGATACGCAGTATTTT.

The chain recombines TRBV28 with TRBJ2-2; 9 bases map to TRBD2. This CDR3 is 17 amino acids long. The V gene's germline CDR1 is MDHEN and CDR2 SYDVKM. Losses at the gene ends were 3 bases for V and 3 bases for J; bases not matched to a gene: 8. CDR3 in amino acids: CASSFSMREGDTGELFF. For the CDR3, the DNA is TGTGCCAGCAGTTTCAGTATGCGGGAGGGGGACACCGGGGAGCTGTTTTTT.

V usage is TRBV11-2 and J usage is TRBJ2-5; D remains ambiguous. The J call may be faulty, since TRBJ2-7 better matches the DNA end. Germline lookup yields CDR1 SGHAT and CDR2 FQNNGV. This CDR3 region has 12 residues. The CDR3 reads CASSLNPYEQYF. CDR3 bases: TGTGCCAGCAGCTTAAACCCCTACGAGCAGTACTTC.

This sequence joins TRBV29-1 and TRBJ1-2; the match to TRBD1 covers 10 bases. The CDR3 length is 14 residues. The trim removed 1 base at V and 5 bases at J, leaving 4 bases unmatched. Germline CDR1 and CDR2: SQVTM and ANQGSEA. DNA for the CDR3: TGCAGCGTTGAAGGACAGGGGGCGGGTTATGGCTACACCTTC. It translates to CSVEGQGAGYGYTF.

This sequence joins TRBV28 and TRBJ1-2, with TRBD1 matching 7 bases. Trimming cost V 6 bases and J 2 bases; bases outside gene matches: 9. This CDR3 has 15 residues. The V gene's germline CDR1 is MDHEN and CDR2 SYDVKM. For the CDR3, the DNA is TGTGCCAGCAGCCCCCGGGACAGAACCAACTATGGCTACACCTTC. Its protein product is CASSPRDRTNYGYTF.

The V gene is TRBV5-6, the J gene TRBJ2-7, with 8 bases identical to TRBD2. J gave up 4 bases and V 4 bases, and 10 bases lay outside the gene matches. Germline V CDR1 and CDR2: SGHDT, YYEEEE. CDR3 length: 15 residues. CDR3 loop: CASSKGLAREYEQYV. The CDR3 DNA sequence: TGTGCCAGCAGCAAAGGACTAGCTCGGGAATACGAGCAGTACGTC.

The chain recombines TRBV29-1 with TRBJ2-3, with D possibly TRBD2 on 7 matching bases. The CDR3 extends over 14 amino acids. V was pared by 4 bases and J by 3 bases, with 14 bases between. Germline CDR1 and CDR2: SQVTM and ANQGSEA. For the CDR3, the DNA is TGCAGCGTTGGTGTTCGGGGGGCTACAGATACGCAGTATTTT. Protein product: CSVGVRGATDTQYF.

As to this clone: Other DNA variants within this sample encode the same CDR3. The chain uses TRBV6-1 and TRBJ2-1; 8 nucleotides match TRBD2. The CDR3 has 12 residues. Germline V gene sequence: CDR1 MNHNS, CDR2 SASEGT. V gave up 5 bases and J gave up 7 bases; unmatched junction bases: 1. The CDR3 nucleotides read TGTGCCAGCAGTCCGGGGGGGAATGAGCAGTTCTTC. It codes for CASSPGGNEQFF.

The DNA of the CDR3 is TGTGCCAGCAGCCTCGGACTAGCGGGGGCCTACAATGAGCAGTTCTTC. This gives the protein CASSLGLAGAYNEQFF. The J gene is TRBJ2-1, the V gene TRBV7-9; 13 nucleotides match TRBD2. The CDR3 covers 16 residues. The germline CDR1 and CDR2 sequences are SEHNR and FQNEAQ (reference sequence). The ends lost 5 bases at V and 2 bases at J; junction bases unmatched: 3.

The chain joins TRBV27 to TRBJ2-1; D call uncertain. Germline lookup yields CDR1 MNHEY and CDR2 SMNVEV (reference sequence). V lost 2 bases and J lost 7, with 12 bases in between. This CDR3 region has 14 residues. The CDR3 DNA is TGTGCCAGCAGTTTAAGGGCGCGCATAAATGAGCAGTTCTTC. It specifies CASSLRARINEQFF.

V gene TRBV5-6 combines with J gene TRBJ1-1, with TRBD1 as a possible D gene (5 bases). The CDR3 runs to 15 residues. Germline CDR1 reads SGHDT; CDR2 reads YYEEEE. Trimming shortened V by 0 bases and J by 8 bases, and 17 bases separated the two germline ends. CDR3 protein: CASSLAIRGRREAFF. As DNA, the CDR3 is TGTGCCAGCAGCTTGGCCATAAGGGGACGGCGGGAAGCTTTCTTT. Full variable domain (missing parts from reference TRBV5-6 and TRBJ1-1): DAGVTQSPTHLIKTRGQQVTLRCSPKSGHDTVSWYQQALGQGPQFIFQYYEEEERQRGNFPDRFSGHQFPNYSSELNVNALLLGDSALYLCASSLAIRGRREAFFGQGTRLTVV.

The rearrangement joins TRBV5-1 to TRBJ1-1, with D possibly TRBD1 on 6 matching bases. The CDR3 length is 16 residues. V lost 5 bases to trimming and J lost 1 base, with 18 bases between them. CDR1 and CDR2 (germline): SGHRS, YFSETQ. For the CDR3, the DNA is TGCGCCAGCAGTCGAGTTCAGGGGATTGGGAACACTGAAGCTTTCTTT. This codes for CASSRVQGIGNTEAFF.

V gene TRBV11-2 combines with J gene TRBJ1-1, with TRBD1 as a possible D gene (5 bases). The CDR3 length is 13 residues. V dropped 5 bases and J dropped 5 bases, with 12 bases sitting between them. Germline assignment: CDR1 SGHAT and CDR2 FQNNGV. The CDR3 sequence: CASSRGVGTEAFF. CDR3 nucleotides: TGTGCCAGCAGCCGAGGGGTCGGGACTGAAGCTTTCTTT.

The J gene is TRBJ1-4, the V gene TRBV15, with TRBD1 matching 9 bases. The CDR3 sequence is 20 residues long. Germline-derived CDR1 and CDR2 are LNHNV and YYDKDF (reference sequence). J lost 0 bases, V lost 2 bases, and 13 bases had no gene match. In DNA form, the CDR3 reads TGTGCCACCAGCAGACCTGGGAGGGGACAGGGAGGGTCAACTAATGAAAAACTGTTTTTT. This codes for CATSRPGRGQGGSTNEKLFF.

The gene calls are TRBV27 and TRBJ2-7; D might be TRBD1 (5 bases). The CDR3 totals 13 residues. The V gene's germline CDR1 is MNHEY and CDR2 SMNVEV (reference sequence). Between the trimmed V and J ends, which lost 3 bases and 6 bases, there was a span of 12 bases. Here the CDR3 DNA reads TGTGCCAGCAGTTTGAACGGTCAGGGCGAGCAGTACTTC. Translation gives CASSLNGQGEQYF.

V is TRBV5-6 and J is TRBJ2-7, with D tentatively TRBD1 (6 bases). The germline V and J ends were trimmed by 1 base and 5 bases, with 10 bases remaining between them. The CDR3 has 13 residues. Germline CDR1 is SGHDT and CDR2 is YYEEEE. The CDR3 sequence: CASSLFRGHEQYV. CDR3 sequence (DNA): TGTGCCAGCAGCTTGTTCAGGGGACACGAGCAGTACGTC.

This chain links TRBV9 with TRBJ2-7, with 10 positions matching TRBD1. CDR1 SGDLS and CDR2 YYNGEE come from the germline V gene. V trimming: 0 bases; J trimming: 5 bases; junction bases outside the gene matches: 5. This CDR3 has 15 amino acids. CDR3: CASSVAWGTGDEQYF. CDR3 DNA: TGTGCCAGCAGCGTAGCCTGGGGGACAGGGGACGAGCAGTACTTC.